This TCR beta chain was identified in a study of radiotherapy plus CTLA-4 blockade in lung cancer. This CDR3 has 15 amino acids. The germline V gene encodes CDR1 SNHLY and CDR2 FYNNEI. V was trimmed by 3 bases and J by 3 bases, leaving 11 bases between them. Only one count was recorded for this clone. Sequencing used immunoSEQ multiplex PCR; TCRdb keeps in-frame clones, though not all of them. The repertoire holds fewer than 85,000 clones, with around 87% as singletons. V is TRBV2 and J is TRBJ2-2; D ambiguous. This receptor was obtained from a human donor with non-small cell lung cancer who had stable disease on radiotherapy plus ipilimumab. This specimen was peripheral blood, taken from a patient treated with radiotherapy plus ipilimumab. CDR3 sequence (DNA): TGTGCCAGCAGTGACAGGCTAAGGGACACCGGGGAGCTGTTTTTT. Translation gives CASSDRLRDTGELFF.